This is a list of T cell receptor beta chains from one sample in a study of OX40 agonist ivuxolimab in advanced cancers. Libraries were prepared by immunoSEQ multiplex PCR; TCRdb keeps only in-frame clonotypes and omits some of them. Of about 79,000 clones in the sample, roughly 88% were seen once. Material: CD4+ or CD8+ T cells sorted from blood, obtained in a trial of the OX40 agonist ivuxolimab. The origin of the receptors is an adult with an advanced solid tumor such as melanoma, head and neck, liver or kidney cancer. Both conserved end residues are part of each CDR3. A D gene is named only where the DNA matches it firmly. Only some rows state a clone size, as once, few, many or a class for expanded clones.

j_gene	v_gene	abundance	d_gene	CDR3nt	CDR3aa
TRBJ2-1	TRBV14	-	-	TGTGCCAGCAGCCAAAAGGGGGGCTATCGAAAGGGGTTCCACAATGAGCAGTTCTTC	CASSQKGGYRKGFHNEQFF
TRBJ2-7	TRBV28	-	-	TGTGCCAGCAGGGGGGAGGCCACCTCAGGCTACGAGCAGTACTTC	CASRGEATSGYEQYF
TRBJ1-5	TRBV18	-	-	TGTGCCAGCTCACTCACAGGCCAAGCCCAGCATTTT	CASSLTGQAQHF
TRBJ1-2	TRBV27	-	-	TGTGCCAGCAGTTTAGGGGGCAGGGGCGCTTATGGCTACACCTTC	CASSLGGRGAYGYTF
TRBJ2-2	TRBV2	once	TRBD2	TGTGCCAGCAGAGGGAGTGCTAGCGGGAGGGGGGAGCTGTTTTTT	CASRGSASGRGELFF
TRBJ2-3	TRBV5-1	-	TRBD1	TGCGCCAGCAGCTTCGCCGGGACAGCAAGCACAGATACGCAGTATTTT	CASSFAGTASTDTQYF
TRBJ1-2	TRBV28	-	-	TGTGCCAGCAGTTTATCCCTACTCGCTTTAATGGGCTACACCTTC	CASSLSLLALMGYTF
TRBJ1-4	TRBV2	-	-	TGTGCCAGTAGAGGGCAGCAGCTACAACTGTTTTTT	CASRGQQLQLFF
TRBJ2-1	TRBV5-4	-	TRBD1	TGTGCCAGCAGCGGGGGGGGACAGGGAATTTGGAATGAGCAGTTCTTC	CASSGGGQGIWNEQFF
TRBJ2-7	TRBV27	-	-	TGTGCCAGCAGTTTGAGGGGCCCCTACGAGCAGTACTTC	CASSLRGPYEQYF
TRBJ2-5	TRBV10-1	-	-	TGCGCCAGCAGTGAGGTAGCCGGCCAGGCCCAGTACTTC	CASSEVAGQAQYF
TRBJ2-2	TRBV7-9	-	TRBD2	TGTGCCAGCAGCCTAGGACTAGCGGGAGATTTAACCGGGGAGCTGTTTTTT	CASSLGLAGDLTGELFF
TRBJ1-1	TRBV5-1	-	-	TGCGCCAGCAGCCCGATCCCGGGCACTGAAGCTTTCTTT	CASSPIPGTEAFF
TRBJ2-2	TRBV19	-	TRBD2	TGTGCCAGTAGAGGACTAGCGGGAGCCGGGGAGCTGTTTTTT	CASRGLAGAGELFF
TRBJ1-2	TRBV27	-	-	TGTGCCAGCAGTTTAGCCCTCCGAGGGGGATATGGCTACACCTTC	CASSLALRGGYGYTF
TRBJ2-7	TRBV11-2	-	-	TGTGCCAGCAGCAGGCTTGGGGCCCAGGTGGCGGGCTACGAGCAGTACTTC	CASSRLGAQVAGYEQYF
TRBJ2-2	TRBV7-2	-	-	TGTGCCAGCAGCTTATTAGGCAGTCCTGGAGCCGGGGAGCTGTTTTTT	CASSLLGSPGAGELFF
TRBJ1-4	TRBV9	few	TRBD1	TGTGCCAGCAGCCCCTGGGACAGGGGGGATGAAAAACTGTTTTTT	CASSPWDRGDEKLFF
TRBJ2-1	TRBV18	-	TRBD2	TGTGCCAGCTCAGGGCGGACTAGCGGGAGCTCGCATGAGCAGTTCTTC	CASSGRTSGSSHEQFF
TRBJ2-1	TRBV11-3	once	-	TGTGCCAGCAGCTTAGGGGCGGCCTCTGAGCAGTTCTTC	CASSLGAASEQFF
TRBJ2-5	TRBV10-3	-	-	TGTGCCATCAGTGAGTCGAGGGGTAAAGAGACCCAGTACTTC	CAISESRGKETQYF
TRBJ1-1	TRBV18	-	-	TGTGCCAGCTCACCACGGACCCTGCAGGTGGTTAACACTGAAGCTTTCTTT	CASSPRTLQVVNTEAFF
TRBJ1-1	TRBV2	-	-	TGTGCCAGCAGTGAAGAGCCTTGGAGTGAAGCTTTCTTT	CASSEEPWSEAFF
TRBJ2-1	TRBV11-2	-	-	TGTGCCAGCAGCCTACGAGGGCCATGGTTCTTC	CASSLRGPWFF